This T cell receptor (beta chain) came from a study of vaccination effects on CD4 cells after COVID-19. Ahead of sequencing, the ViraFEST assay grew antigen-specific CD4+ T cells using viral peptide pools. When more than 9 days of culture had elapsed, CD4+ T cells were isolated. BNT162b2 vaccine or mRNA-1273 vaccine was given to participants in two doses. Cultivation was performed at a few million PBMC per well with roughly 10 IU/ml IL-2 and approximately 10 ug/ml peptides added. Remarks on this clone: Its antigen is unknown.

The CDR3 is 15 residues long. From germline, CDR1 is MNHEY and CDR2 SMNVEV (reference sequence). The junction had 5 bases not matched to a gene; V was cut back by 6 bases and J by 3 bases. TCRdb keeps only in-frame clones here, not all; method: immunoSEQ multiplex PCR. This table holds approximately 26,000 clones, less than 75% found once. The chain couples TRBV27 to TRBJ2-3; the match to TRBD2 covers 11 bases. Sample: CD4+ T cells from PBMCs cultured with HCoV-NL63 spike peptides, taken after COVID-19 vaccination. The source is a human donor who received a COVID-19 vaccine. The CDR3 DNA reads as TGTGCCAGCAGGGAACTAGCGGGGGTAACAGATACGCAGTATTTT. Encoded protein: CASRELAGVTDTQYF.